These 28 T cell receptor beta chains share one sample of origin, sequenced in a study of regulatory T cells in long-lasting Graves disease. Documented time point: persistent/refractory GD, antithyroid drugs over 5 years with positive TRAb. RNA from PBMCs was the source of the TCR library. Investigators prepared the TCR beta libraries by applying iRepertoire HTBI primers and Arm-PCR of CDR3 regions. TCRdb re-called the multiplex PCR reads with MiXCR, one entry per CDR3 protein. The sample holds around 460,000 distinct CDR3 sequences; about 22% are singletons and the top ten take 10% to 15%. The sample here was peripheral blood mononuclear cells (PBMCs), taken when the disease was refractory, from a patient treated with antithyroid drugs. The receptors here all came from a female donor with Graves disease.

The rearrangement joins TRBV28 to TRBJ1-6; TRBD1 matches at 7 bases. Germline CDR1 and CDR2: MDHEN and SYDVKM. This CDR3 spans 15 amino acids. Unmatched junction bases numbered 9, after V lost 6 bases and J lost 7 bases. The CDR3 DNA follows: TGTGCCAGCAGCACCGGGACAGCGGGGAATTCACCCCTCCACTTT. It is translated as CASSTGTAGNSPLHF. The variable domain in full, completed from reference TRBV28 and TRBJ1-6, reads DVKVTQSSRYLVKRTGEKVFLECVQDMDHENMFWYRQDPGLGLRLIYFSYDVKMKEKGDIPEGYSVSREKKERFSLILESASTNQTSMYLCASSTGTAGNSPLHFGNGTRLTVT.

This clonotype was picked up a small number of times. Germline and junction disagree at one end, which may indicate a read error. V is TRBV2 and J is TRBJ1-5; no clear D gene. The CDR3 is made up of 15 amino acids. Germline-derived CDR1 and CDR2 are SNHLY and FYNNEI. CDR3 sequence reads: CAGSRSGLSNQPQHF. CDR3 DNA sequence: TGTGCCGGCAGTCGAAGCGGCCTTAGCAATCAGCCCCAGCATTTT.

This clonotype was seen a handful of times. The CDR3 nucleotides read TGTGCCAGCAGTTTAGGTTCTAGCGGCATCGGGCAGTACTTC. Its protein product is CASSLGSSGIGQYF. The V and J genes are TRBV28 and TRBJ2-7, with 7 bases matching TRBD2. V was clipped by 2 bases and J by 9 bases; unmatched bases: 10. From germline, CDR1 is MDHEN and CDR2 SYDVKM. CDR3 length equals 14 residues.

This chain joins TRBV13 and TRBJ2-7, with D tentatively TRBD1 or TRBD2 (5 bases each). This CDR3 spans 14 amino acids. Trimming left V 4 bases short and J 4 bases short, with 14 bases between. Germline CDR1 and CDR2: PRHDT and FYEKMQ (reference sequence). The CDR3 loop reads CASSSFGTPYEQYF. The CDR3 DNA reads as TGTGCCAGCAGCTCTTTTGGGACCCCGTACGAGCAGTACTTC.

To note about this clonotype: A far larger clone is just one base off, so this is likely a read error. J is TRBJ1-1 and V is TRBV25-1, with unresolved D. CDR1 and CDR2 (germline): MGHDK, SYGVNS. The V and J ends lost 2 bases and 0 bases respectively, with 1 base between them. The CDR3 totals 12 residues. CDR3 coding DNA: TGTGCCAGCAGTGAAGTGAACACTGAAGCTTTCTTT. This translates into CASSEVNTEAFF.

The chain recombines TRBV13 with TRBJ2-7; TRBD2 matches at 7 bases. The CDR3 has 15 residues. V dropped 3 bases and J dropped 2; count of bases not matched to a gene: 7. CDR1 and CDR2 from the germline V gene are PRHDT and FYEKMQ (reference sequence). The CDR3 DNA reads as TGTGCCAGCAGCTTGGGGGGGGAGCACCCCTACGAGCAGTACTTC. Protein: CASSLGGEHPYEQYF.

This clonotype was detected many times. The rearrangement joins TRBV12-3 or TRBV12-4 to TRBJ1-5, with TRBD1 as a possible D gene (5 bases). Trimming pared 4 bases from V and 6 bases from J, leaving 19 bases between. CDR3 length: 16 residues. In nucleotides, the CDR3 is TGTGCCAGCAGTTGGATCGGGGGGATAGTCGTTCAGCCCCAGCATTTT. Translation gives CASSWIGGIVVQPQHF.

V usage is TRBV19 and J usage is TRBJ1-1; D unresolved. CDR1 and CDR2 (germline): LNHDA, SQIVND (reference sequence). V lost 5 bases to trimming and J lost 1 base, with 14 bases between them. This CDR3 is 15 amino acids long. The CDR3 nucleotides are TGTGCCAGTAGTTCCCCGCTAGGGCGGAACACTGAAGCTTTCTTT. This sequence encodes CASSSPLGRNTEAFF.

The rearrangement links TRBV4-1 to TRBJ2-7; D may correspond to TRBD1 or TRBD2 (5 bases each). This CDR3 comprises 17 residues. Germline V gene sequence: CDR1 MGHRA, CDR2 YSYEKL. The V gene lost 2 bases and the J gene lost 6 bases, with 23 bases spanning the gap. The CDR3 coding sequence is TGCGCCAGCAGCCAATTCCTCAGCTGGTCGGGACGGGGCGAGCAGTACTTC. Amino acids: CASSQFLSWSGRGEQYF.

The chain carries TRBV2 and TRBJ2-4; a possible D gene is TRBD2 (5 bases). V was shortened by 0 bases and J by 8 bases, with 14 bases between the two germline ends. Germline lookup yields CDR1 SNHLY and CDR2 FYNNEI. CDR3 length: 15 amino acids. CDR3: CASSEAGAGVDIQYF. Here the CDR3 DNA reads TGTGCCAGCAGTGAAGCGGGAGCTGGGGTCGACATTCAGTACTTC.

The CDR3 DNA reads as TGCGCCAGCAGCAGGGGACTAGCGACCGGGGAGCTGTTTTTT. It specifies CASSRGLATGELFF. This chain links TRBV5-1 with TRBJ2-2; TRBD2 aligns across 10 bases. CDR3 length equals 14 residues. Germline loops: CDR1 SGHRS, CDR2 YFSETQ. V trimming: 4 bases; J trimming: 5 bases; junction bases outside the gene matches: 2.

This clonotype was seen repeatedly, ten times or more. The chain couples TRBV19 to TRBJ1-2, with 7 nucleotides matching TRBD1. CDR3 size: 13 residues. Trimming cost V 5 bases and J 3 bases; bases outside gene matches: 3. CDR1 and CDR2 (germline): LNHDA, SQIVND (reference sequence). CDR3 sequence: CASSHDRDYGYTF. CDR3 DNA: TGTGCCAGTAGTCACGACAGGGACTATGGCTACACCTTC.

This clonotype was recorded many times. The chain is built from TRBV7-9 and TRBJ2-5; maybe TRBD2 (6 bases). Germline values: CDR1 SEHNR, CDR2 FQNEAQ (reference sequence). The CDR3 is 14 amino acids. Trimming removed 5 bases from V and 2 bases from J, with 12 bases in between. The CDR3 nucleotides are TGTGCCAGCAGCACCCTTAGCGGACAAGAGACCCAGTACTTC. The encoded protein is CASSTLSGQETQYF.

This clonotype came up a few times. This chain joins TRBV20-1 and TRBJ2-7; D is possibly TRBD1 or TRBD2 (5 bases each). Trimming pared 1 base from V and 0 bases from J, leaving 16 bases between. Germline CDR1 is DFQATT and CDR2 is SNEGSKA (reference sequence). The CDR3 is 16 amino acids. CDR3 in DNA: TGCAGTGCTAGAGGTCCTTCCGGGACCAGCTCCTACGAGCAGTACTTC. Translation gives CSARGPSGTSSYEQYF.

There are many counts of this clonotype. The chain is built from TRBV20-1 and TRBJ1-1; D is unclear. Deletions cut 4 bases from V and 1 base from J, with 10 bases between. This CDR3 region has 13 residues. Per germline, CDR1 DFQATT and CDR2 SNEGSKA (reference sequence). The CDR3 region is CSATASKNTEAFF. The CDR3 region has the DNA TGCAGTGCTACCGCTAGTAAGAACACTGAAGCTTTCTTT.

This clonotype was picked up many times. V usage is TRBV15 and J usage is TRBJ2-5, with 10 bases identical to TRBD2. The length of the CDR3 is 16 residues. Trimming took 0 bases from V and 5 from J; bases not matched to a gene: 6. Germline-derived CDR1 and CDR2 are LNHNV and YYDKDF (reference sequence). DNA of the CDR3: TGTGCCACCAGCAGAGATGGACTAGCGGCAGAGGAGACCCAGTACTTC. Protein product: CATSRDGLAAEETQYF.

On this clonotype itself: Germline is not matched at one junction end, which may reflect a read error. V gene TRBV10-3 combines with J gene TRBJ2-7; TRBD1 agrees at 7 bases. The CDR3 covers 13 residues. The germline gives CDR1 ENHRY, CDR2 SYGVKD. The CDR3 reads CAIKPQGTYEQCF. For the CDR3, the DNA is TGTGCCATCAAGCCACAGGGGACCTACGAGCAGTGCTTC.

In regard to this clonotype: Likely a read error: the CDR3 ends without its conserved phenylalanine or tryptophan. The V and J genes are TRBV12-3 or TRBV12-4 and TRBJ1-5, with D uncertain. The CDR3 runs to 14 residues. Trimming removed 3 bases from V and 4 bases from J, with 10 bases in between. CDR3 loop: CASSFGVSNQPQHL. The CDR3 bases are TGTGCCAGCAGTTTCGGGGTCTCTAATCAGCCCCAGCATCTT.

This clonotype showed up many times. J is TRBJ2-6 and V is TRBV27; the D is unclear. The V gene lost 5 bases and the J gene lost 4 bases, with 6 bases spanning the gap. CDR1 and CDR2 (germline): MNHEY, SMNVEV (reference sequence). This CDR3 has 13 residues. The CDR3 DNA sequence: TGTGCCAGCAGTGAGTTAGGGGCCAACGTCCTGACTTTC. This sequence encodes CASSELGANVLTF.

This clonotype appeared a few times. The V gene is TRBV27, the J gene TRBJ1-4, with 7 bases aligning to TRBD1. The CDR3 runs to 16 residues. Trimming at V came to 7 bases and at J to 5 bases, leaving 13 bases not matched to a gene. Germline V gene lookup returns CDR1 MNHEY and CDR2 SMNVEV (reference sequence). DNA for the CDR3: TGTGCCAGCAAACCGACAGGGAAAAACGTGAATGAAAAACTGTTTTTT. Translated, it gives CASKPTGKNVNEKLFF.

There are many counts of this clonotype. The genes are TRBV12-3 or TRBV12-4 and TRBJ2-5; possibly TRBD2 for D (5 bases). The length of the CDR3 is 15 residues. The ends were cut back, 2 bases at V and 1 base at J, with 11 bases in the middle. The CDR3 sequence is CASSLNRGGQETQYF. CDR3 bases: TGTGCCAGCAGTTTAAATAGAGGAGGCCAAGAGACCCAGTACTTC.

This clonotype was counted ten times or more. This chain links TRBV7-2 with TRBJ2-7, with a tentative D call TRBD1 (6 bases). The germline V and J ends were trimmed by 5 bases and 5 bases, with 13 bases remaining between them. This CDR3 is 13 amino acids long. Germline loops: CDR1 SGHTA, CDR2 FQGNSA. This chain's CDR3 is CASSPIQGHEQYF. For the CDR3, the DNA is TGTGCCAGCAGCCCGATACAGGGTCACGAGCAGTACTTC.

The chain couples TRBV20-1 to TRBJ2-7; D gene uncertain. V dropped 3 bases and J dropped 5 bases, with 11 bases sitting between them. The CDR3 length is 12 residues. Germline V gene lookup returns CDR1 DFQATT and CDR2 SNEGSKA (reference sequence). CDR3 nucleotide sequence: TGCAGTGCTAGTTTTACCGAGGACGAGCAGTACTTC. This sequence encodes CSASFTEDEQYF.

This clonotype was seen more than once but under ten times. The rearrangement uses TRBV20-1 and TRBJ1-1; D ambiguous. CDR3 length: 14 residues. V gave up 1 base and J gave up 0 bases, with 9 bases separating them. The germline V gene has CDR1 DFQATT and CDR2 SNEGSKA (reference sequence). CDR3 in amino acids: CSARGGGVNTEAFF. In DNA form, the CDR3 reads TGCAGTGCTAGAGGAGGAGGCGTGAACACTGAAGCTTTCTTT.

This clonotype was recorded many times. This sequence joins TRBV10-3 and TRBJ2-7; D remains unclear. The germline gives CDR1 ENHRY, CDR2 SYGVKD. CDR3 size: 11 residues. Deletions cut 7 bases from V and 5 bases from J, with 9 bases between. CDR3 DNA: TGTGCCATCATAGTGGACCACGAGCAGTACTTC. This translates into CAIIVDHEQYF.

This clonotype occurred many times. The rearrangement joins TRBV6-5 to TRBJ2-7; 7 bases match TRBD1. The V gene's germline CDR1 is MNHEY and CDR2 SVGAGI. With V trimmed by 4 bases and J by 3 bases, 9 bases remained unmatched. The CDR3 sequence is 15 residues long. The CDR3 spells CASSSPEGQHYEQYF. CDR3 DNA: TGTGCCAGCAGTTCCCCTGAGGGACAGCACTACGAGCAGTACTTC.

This clonotype has at least ten counts. V is TRBV9 and J is TRBJ1-6; D is unclear. CDR3 length: 13 residues. V was shortened by 0 bases and J by 10 bases, with 8 bases between the two germline ends. The germline V gene encodes CDR1 SGDLS and CDR2 YYNGEE. The CDR3 reads CASSVAGRSPLHF. CDR3 nucleotide sequence: TGTGCCAGCAGCGTAGCGGGGAGGTCACCCCTCCACTTT.

The chain has TRBV11-2 and TRBJ2-3; D ambiguous. Germline assignment: CDR1 SGHAT and CDR2 FQNNGV. Trimming shortened V by 5 bases and J by 3 bases, and 12 bases separated the two germline ends. The CDR3 totals 14 residues. CDR3 nucleotides: TGTGCCAGCAGCCTGTGGTCCCTAACAGATACGCAGTATTTT. As protein: CASSLWSLTDTQYF.